The T cell receptor beta chain under discussion was sequenced for a study of T cells in Graves' hyperthyroidism and ophthalmopathy. Notes on the study in general: Using 13 V-J features, a model discriminated ophthalmopathy from stable hyperthyroidism. Blood samples included most of the expanded thyroid clonotypes exceeding 0.001.

Researchers defined stable Graves' hyperthyroidism as no ophthalmopathy progression within 18 months. Among the patients, aged 18 to 65, hyperthyroidism was newly diagnosed and had lasted under 2 months. RNA transcripts provided the source from which TCR beta CDR3 regions were amplified. TCR CDR3 underwent first-round RT-PCR with the HTBI primer set. Via MiXCR, TCRdb re-called the multiplex PCR reads, giving one row per CDR3 protein. The sample contains just over 550,000 distinct CDR3 sequences, about 45% of which appear only once. This clonotype came up a few times. Antigen unknown. Germline V gives CDR1 KGHDR, CDR2 SFDVKD. The CDR3 extends over 13 amino acids. Between the trimmed V and J ends, which lost 3 bases and 0 bases, there was a span of 3 bases.

This clonotype was obtained from a woman aged 18 to 35 with Graves' hyperthyroidism. Sequencing input: peripheral blood or thyroid tissue (not recorded which). The chain is built from TRBV24-1 and TRBJ2-3; D not certain. The CDR3 sequence: CATSDRSTDTQYF. CDR3 DNA: TGTGCCACCAGTGATCGTAGCACAGATACGCAGTATTTT.